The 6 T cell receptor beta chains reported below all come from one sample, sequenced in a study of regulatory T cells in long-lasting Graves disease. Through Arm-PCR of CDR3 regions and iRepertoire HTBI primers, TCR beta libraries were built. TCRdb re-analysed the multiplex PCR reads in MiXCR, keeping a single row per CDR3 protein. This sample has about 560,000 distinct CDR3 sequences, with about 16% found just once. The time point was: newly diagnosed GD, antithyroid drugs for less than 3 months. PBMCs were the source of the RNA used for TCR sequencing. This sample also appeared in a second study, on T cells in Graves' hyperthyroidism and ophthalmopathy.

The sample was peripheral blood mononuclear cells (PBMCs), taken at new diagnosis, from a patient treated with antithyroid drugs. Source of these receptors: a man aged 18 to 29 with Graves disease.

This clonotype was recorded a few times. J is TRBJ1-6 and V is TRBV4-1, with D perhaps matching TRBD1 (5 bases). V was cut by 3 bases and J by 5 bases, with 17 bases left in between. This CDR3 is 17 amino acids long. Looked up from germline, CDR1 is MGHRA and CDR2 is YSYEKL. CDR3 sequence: CASSHEDSEPNNSPLHF. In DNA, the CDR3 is TGCGCCAGCAGCCATGAAGACAGTGAACCTAATAATTCACCCCTCCACTTT.

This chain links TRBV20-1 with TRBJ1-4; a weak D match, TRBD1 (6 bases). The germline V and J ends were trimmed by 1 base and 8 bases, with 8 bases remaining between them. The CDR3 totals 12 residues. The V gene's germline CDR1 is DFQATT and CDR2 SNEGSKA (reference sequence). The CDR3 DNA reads TGCAGTGCTAGAGGGACAGACGAAAAACTGTTTTTT. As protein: CSARGTDEKLFF.

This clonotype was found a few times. The CDR3 region is CASSLKLRELRTDTQYF. CDR3 coding DNA: TGTGCCAGCAGCTTGAAACTCCGTGAGCTCCGCACAGATACGCAGTATTTT. V and J are TRBV7-6 and TRBJ2-3; D is unclear. Trimming stripped 3 bases from V and 1 base from J, with 17 bases between. The germline gives CDR1 SGHVS, CDR2 FNYEAQ. The CDR3 has 17 amino acids.

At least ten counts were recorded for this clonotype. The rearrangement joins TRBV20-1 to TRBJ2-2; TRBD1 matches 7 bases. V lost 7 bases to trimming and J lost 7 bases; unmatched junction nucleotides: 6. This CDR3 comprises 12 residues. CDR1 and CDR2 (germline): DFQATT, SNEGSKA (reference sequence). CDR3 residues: CSGHRGYGELFF. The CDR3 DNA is TGCAGTGGCCACAGGGGTTACGGGGAGCTGTTTTTT.

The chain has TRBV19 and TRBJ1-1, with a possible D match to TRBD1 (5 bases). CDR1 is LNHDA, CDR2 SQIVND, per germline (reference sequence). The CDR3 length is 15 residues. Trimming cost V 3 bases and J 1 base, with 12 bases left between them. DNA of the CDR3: TGTGCCAGTAGTATTCGGGGCAGGAAGAACACTGAAGCTTTCTTT. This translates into CASSIRGRKNTEAFF.

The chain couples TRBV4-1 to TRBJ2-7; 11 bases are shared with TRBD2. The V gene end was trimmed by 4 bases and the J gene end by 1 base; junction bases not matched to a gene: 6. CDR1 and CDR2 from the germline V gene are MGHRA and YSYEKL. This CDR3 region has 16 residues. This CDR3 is CASSRLTSGGSYEQYF. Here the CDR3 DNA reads TGCGCCAGCAGCCGTCTCACTAGCGGGGGATCCTACGAGCAGTACTTC.